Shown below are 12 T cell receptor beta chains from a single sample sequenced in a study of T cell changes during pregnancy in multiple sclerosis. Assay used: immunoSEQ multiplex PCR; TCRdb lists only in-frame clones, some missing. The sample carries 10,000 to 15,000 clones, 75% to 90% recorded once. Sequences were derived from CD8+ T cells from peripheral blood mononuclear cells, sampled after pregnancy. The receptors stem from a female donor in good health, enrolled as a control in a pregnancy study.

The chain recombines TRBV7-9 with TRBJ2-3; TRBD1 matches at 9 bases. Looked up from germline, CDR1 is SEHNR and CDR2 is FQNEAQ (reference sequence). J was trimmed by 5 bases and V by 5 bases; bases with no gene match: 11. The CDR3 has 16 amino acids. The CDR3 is CASSIQGAGFQDTQYF. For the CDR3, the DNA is TGTGCCAGCAGCATACAGGGGGCTGGTTTTCAAGATACGCAGTATTTT.

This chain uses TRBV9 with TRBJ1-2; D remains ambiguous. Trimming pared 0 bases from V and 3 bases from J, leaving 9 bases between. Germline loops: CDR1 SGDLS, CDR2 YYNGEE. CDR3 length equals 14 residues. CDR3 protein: CASSVGRRDYGYTF. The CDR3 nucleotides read TGTGCCAGCAGCGTAGGCCGACGGGACTATGGCTACACCTTC.

The CDR3 DNA reads TGTGCCACCAGACTAGCCCCCGATGAGCAGTTCTTC. It encodes CATRLAPDEQFF. The V gene is TRBV19, the J gene TRBJ2-1; 7 positions match TRBD2. This CDR3 has 12 residues. The V gene end was trimmed by 10 bases and the J gene end by 8 bases; junction bases not matched to a gene: 8. In germline, CDR1 is LNHDA, CDR2 SQIVND (reference sequence).

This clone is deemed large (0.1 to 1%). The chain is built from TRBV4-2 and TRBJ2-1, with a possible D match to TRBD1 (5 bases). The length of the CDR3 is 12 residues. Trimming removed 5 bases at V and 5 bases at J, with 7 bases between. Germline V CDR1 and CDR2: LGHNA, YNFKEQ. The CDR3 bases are TGTGCCAGCAGCTTCAGGGACAATGAGCAGTTCTTC. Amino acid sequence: CASSFRDNEQFF.

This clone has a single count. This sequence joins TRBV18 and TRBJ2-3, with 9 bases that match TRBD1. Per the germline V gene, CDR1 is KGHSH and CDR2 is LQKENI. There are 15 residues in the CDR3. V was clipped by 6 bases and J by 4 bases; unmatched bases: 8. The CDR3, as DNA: TGTGCCAGCTCTCTGGGACAGGGTACCGCAGATACGCAGTATTTT. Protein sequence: CASSLGQGTADTQYF.

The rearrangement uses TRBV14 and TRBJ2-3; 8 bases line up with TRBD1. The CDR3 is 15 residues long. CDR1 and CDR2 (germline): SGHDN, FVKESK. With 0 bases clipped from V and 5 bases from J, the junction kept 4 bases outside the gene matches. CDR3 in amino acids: CASSQDLGTGDTQYF. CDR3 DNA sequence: TGTGCCAGCAGCCAAGATTTGGGGACAGGAGATACGCAGTATTTT.

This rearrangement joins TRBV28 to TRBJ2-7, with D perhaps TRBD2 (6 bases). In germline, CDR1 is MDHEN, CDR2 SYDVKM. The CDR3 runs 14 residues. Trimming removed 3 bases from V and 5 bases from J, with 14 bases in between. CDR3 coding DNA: TGTGCCAGCAGTTTTGGGCGGGAAGGCAACGAGCAGTACTTC. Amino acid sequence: CASSFGREGNEQYF.

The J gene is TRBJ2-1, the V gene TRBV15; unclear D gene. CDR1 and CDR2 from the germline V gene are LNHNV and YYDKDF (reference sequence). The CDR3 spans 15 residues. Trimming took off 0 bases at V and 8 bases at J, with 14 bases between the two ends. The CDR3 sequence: CATSRDEQSQDEQFF. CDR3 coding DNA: TGTGCCACCAGCAGAGATGAACAGTCACAAGATGAGCAGTTCTTC.

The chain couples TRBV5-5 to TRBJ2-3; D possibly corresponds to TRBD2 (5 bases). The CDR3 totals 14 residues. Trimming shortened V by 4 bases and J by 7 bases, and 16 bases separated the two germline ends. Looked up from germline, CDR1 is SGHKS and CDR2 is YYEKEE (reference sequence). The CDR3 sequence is CASSPLGRRYTQYF. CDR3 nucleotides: TGTGCCAGCAGCCCCCTAGGGAGACGGTATACGCAGTATTTT.

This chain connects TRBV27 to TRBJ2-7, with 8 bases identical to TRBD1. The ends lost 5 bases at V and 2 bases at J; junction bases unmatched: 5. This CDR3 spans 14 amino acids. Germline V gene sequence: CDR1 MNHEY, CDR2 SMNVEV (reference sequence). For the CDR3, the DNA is TGTGCCAGCAGTCCAGGGGGCTATCCCTACGAGCAGTACTTC. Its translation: CASSPGGYPYEQYF.

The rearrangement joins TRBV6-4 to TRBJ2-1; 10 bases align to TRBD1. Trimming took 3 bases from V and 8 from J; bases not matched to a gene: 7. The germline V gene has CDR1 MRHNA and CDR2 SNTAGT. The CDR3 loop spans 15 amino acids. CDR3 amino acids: CASSEGTGAGDEQFF. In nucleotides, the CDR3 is TGTGCCAGCAGTGAAGGGACAGGGGCCGGGGATGAGCAGTTCTTC.

Here the CDR3 DNA reads TGTGCCAGCAGTTTAGGGATGGCTAGCGGGAGGAGAGAGCAGTACTTC. This encodes CASSLGMASGRREQYF. V is TRBV28 and J is TRBJ2-7; TRBD2 matches 11 bases. Germline V CDR1 and CDR2: MDHEN, SYDVKM. This CDR3 is 16 amino acids long. Trimming took 2 bases from V and 7 from J; bases not matched to a gene: 10. The full variable domain, in which reference TRBV28 and TRBJ2-7 provide the parts outside the CDR3, is DVKVTQSSRYLVKRTGEKVFLECVQDMDHENMFWYRQDPGLGLRLIYFSYDVKMKEKGDIPEGYSVSREKKERFSLILESASTNQTSMYLCASSLGMASGRREQYFGPGTRLTVT.